This TCR beta chain came from a study of T-cell reconstitution after alpha-beta-depleted transplantation in children. Study results and caveats: Approximately two months post-transplant, alpha-beta T cells reportedly originated from several hundred expanded graft clones. Newly generated T cells supplied most T-cell counts and diversity one year post-transplant. Surviving thymic progenitors and recipient T cells were the source of high TCRbeta diversity at day 60 in some patients.

Preparing the TCRbeta library involved the use of unique molecular identifiers. TCRdb passed the PCR reads through MiXCR, listing each CDR3 protein once. The sample holds about 980,000 distinct CDR3 sequences; roughly 29% are singletons and the top ten take more than 25%. CDR3 length: 15 amino acids. Looked up from germline, CDR1 is LGHDT and CDR2 is YNNKEL (reference sequence). V lost 4 bases and J lost 3, with 15 bases in between. Concerning this clonotype: Its specificity is unknown.

The material was PBMCs, mostly from graft donor cells, obtained 360 days after TCRalphabeta/CD19-depleted stem cell transplant. The source is a boy in the first two years of life who had a stem cell transplant for SCID, so the T cells may come from the graft donor. This chain uses TRBV3-1 with TRBJ1-1; maybe TRBD1 (6 bases). Here the CDR3 DNA reads TGTGCCAGCAGCCGCAGGGCAGGGGTGTACACTGAAGCTTTCTTT. Translated: CASSRRAGVYTEAFF.